Listed below are T cell receptor beta chains from one sample, sequenced in a study of cytomegalovirus exposure and HLA in healthy donors. Using immunoSEQ multiplex PCR, the repertoire was profiled, and TCRdb retains in-frame clones only, with some absent. The profile shows 74,000 or so clones, around 75% of them singletons. Source material: PBMCs. These receptors were collected from a woman aged 40 to 49 in good health and CMV-seronegative. Both conserved end residues are part of each CDR3. Fields, in order: V gene, D gene, clone size, J gene, CDR3 protein, CDR3 DNA. D genes are given only for firm matches. Part of the rows lack a size; the others show once, few, many or a class for expanded clones.

TRBV7-2	TRBD2	.	TRBJ2-3	CASSLSGRSTDTQYF	TGTGCCAGCAGCCTTAGCGGGAGGAGCACAGATACGCAGTATTTT
TRBV2	TRBD2	.	TRBJ2-3	CASSVSGRADTQYF	TGTGCCAGCAGTGTAAGCGGGAGGGCAGATACGCAGTATTTT
TRBV9	TRBD2	.	TRBJ2-2	CASSGTSGGFAGELFF	TGTGCCAGCAGCGGGACTAGCGGGGGGTTCGCCGGGGAGCTGTTTTTT
TRBV5-1	TRBD2	.	TRBJ2-5	CASSLTAGGRETQYF	TGCGCCAGCAGCTTAACAGCGGGGGGGCGGGAGACCCAGTACTTC
TRBV4-1	.	.	TRBJ1-2	CASSSERFYYGYTF	TGCGCCAGCAGCTCTGAACGGTTTTACTATGGCTACACCTTC
TRBV15	TRBD2	once	TRBJ2-5	CATSRGLAQETQYF	TGTGCCACCAGCAGGGGACTAGCCCAAGAGACCCAGTACTTC
TRBV19	.	once	TRBJ1-2	CASSMDRTYYGYTF	TGTGCCAGTAGTATGGACAGAACCTATTATGGCTACACCTTC
TRBV28	.	.	TRBJ1-5	CASSLSSSGQPQHF	TGTGCCAGCAGTTTATCGAGTAGCGGTCAGCCCCAGCATTTT
TRBV28	.	.	TRBJ2-2	CASTRWHNTGELFF	TGTGCCAGCACCAGATGGCATAACACCGGGGAGCTGTTTTTT
TRBV28	.	.	TRBJ1-2	CASRQDIYGYTF	TGTGCCAGCAGACAGGACATCTATGGCTACACCTTC